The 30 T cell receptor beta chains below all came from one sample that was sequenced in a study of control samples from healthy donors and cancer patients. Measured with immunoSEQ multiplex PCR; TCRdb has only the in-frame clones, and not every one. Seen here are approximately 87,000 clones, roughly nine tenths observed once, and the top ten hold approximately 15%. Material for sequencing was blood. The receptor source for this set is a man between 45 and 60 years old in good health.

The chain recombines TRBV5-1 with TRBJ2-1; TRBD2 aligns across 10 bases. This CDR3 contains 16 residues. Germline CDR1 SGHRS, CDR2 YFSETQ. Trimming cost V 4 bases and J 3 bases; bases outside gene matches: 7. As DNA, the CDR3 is TGCGCCAGCAGCGGAGTTAAGCGGGGGGGCTACAATGAGCAGTTCTTC. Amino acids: CASSGVKRGGYNEQFF.

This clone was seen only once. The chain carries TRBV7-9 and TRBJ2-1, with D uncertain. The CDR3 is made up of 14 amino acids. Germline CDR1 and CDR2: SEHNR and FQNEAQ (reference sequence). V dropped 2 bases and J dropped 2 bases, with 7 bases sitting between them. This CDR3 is CASSLQPTYNEQFF. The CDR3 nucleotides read TGTGCCAGCAGCTTACAACCTACCTACAATGAGCAGTTCTTC.

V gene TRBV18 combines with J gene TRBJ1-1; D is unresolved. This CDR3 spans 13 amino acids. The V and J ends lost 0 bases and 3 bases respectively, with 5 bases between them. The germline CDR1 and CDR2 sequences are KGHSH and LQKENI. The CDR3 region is CASSPPGDTEAFF. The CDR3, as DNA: TGTGCCAGCTCACCACCAGGAGACACTGAAGCTTTCTTT.

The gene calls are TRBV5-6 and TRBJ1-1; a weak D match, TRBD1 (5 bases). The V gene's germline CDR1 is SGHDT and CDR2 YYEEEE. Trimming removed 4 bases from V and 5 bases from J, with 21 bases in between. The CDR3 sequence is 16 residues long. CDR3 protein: CASSPKPGRVRTEAFF. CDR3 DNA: TGTGCCAGCAGCCCCAAACCGGGACGAGTGAGGACTGAAGCTTTCTTT.

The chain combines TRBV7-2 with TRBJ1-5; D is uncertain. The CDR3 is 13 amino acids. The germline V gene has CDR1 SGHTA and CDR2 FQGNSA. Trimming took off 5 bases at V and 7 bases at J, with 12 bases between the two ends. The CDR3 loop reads CASSGIEGQPQHF. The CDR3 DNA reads TGTGCCAGCAGCGGAATAGAAGGGCAGCCCCAGCATTTT.

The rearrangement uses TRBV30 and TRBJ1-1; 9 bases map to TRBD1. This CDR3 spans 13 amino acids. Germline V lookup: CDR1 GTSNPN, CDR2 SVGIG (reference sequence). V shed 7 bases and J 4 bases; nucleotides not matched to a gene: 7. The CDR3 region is CASRTGAGTEAFF. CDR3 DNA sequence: TGTGCCTCAAGGACAGGGGCCGGCACTGAAGCTTTCTTT.

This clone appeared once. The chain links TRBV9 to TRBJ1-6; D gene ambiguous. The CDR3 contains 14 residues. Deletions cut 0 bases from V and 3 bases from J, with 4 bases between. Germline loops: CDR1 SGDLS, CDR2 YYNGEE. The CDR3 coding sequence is TGTGCCAGCAGCGTAGCAGGCTATAATTCACCCCTCCACTTT. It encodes CASSVAGYNSPLHF. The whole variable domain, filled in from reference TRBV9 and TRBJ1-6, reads DSGVTQTPKHLITATGQRVTLRCSPRSGDLSVYWYQQSLDQGLQFLIQYYNGEERAKGNILERFSAQQFPDLHSELNLSSLELGDSALYFCASSVAGYNSPLHFGNGTRLTVT.

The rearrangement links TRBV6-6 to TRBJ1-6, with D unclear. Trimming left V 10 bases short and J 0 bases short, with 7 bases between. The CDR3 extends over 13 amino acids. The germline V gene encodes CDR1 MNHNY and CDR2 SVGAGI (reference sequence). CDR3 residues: CAIRSSYNSPLHF. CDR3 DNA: TGTGCCATAAGAAGCTCCTATAATTCACCCCTCCACTTT.

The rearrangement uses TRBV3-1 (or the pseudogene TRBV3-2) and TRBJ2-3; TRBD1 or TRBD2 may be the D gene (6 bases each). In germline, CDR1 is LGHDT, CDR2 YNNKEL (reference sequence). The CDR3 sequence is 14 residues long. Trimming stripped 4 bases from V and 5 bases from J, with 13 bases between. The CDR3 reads CASSPRRGRDTQYF. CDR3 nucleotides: TGTGCCAGCAGCCCTAGACGGGGGCGAGATACGCAGTATTTT.

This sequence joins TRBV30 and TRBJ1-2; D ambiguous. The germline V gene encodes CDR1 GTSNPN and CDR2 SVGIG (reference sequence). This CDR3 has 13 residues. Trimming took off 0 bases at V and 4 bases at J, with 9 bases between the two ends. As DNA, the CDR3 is TGTGCCTGGAGTGTTCTTGGCCCCTATGGCTACACCTTC. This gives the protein CAWSVLGPYGYTF.

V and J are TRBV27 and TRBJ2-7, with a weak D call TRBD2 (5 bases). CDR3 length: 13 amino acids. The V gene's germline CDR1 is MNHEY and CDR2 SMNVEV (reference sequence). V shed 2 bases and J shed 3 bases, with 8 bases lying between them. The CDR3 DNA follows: TGTGCCAGCAGTTTAAGAGGGTTCTACGAGCAGTACTTC. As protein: CASSLRGFYEQYF.

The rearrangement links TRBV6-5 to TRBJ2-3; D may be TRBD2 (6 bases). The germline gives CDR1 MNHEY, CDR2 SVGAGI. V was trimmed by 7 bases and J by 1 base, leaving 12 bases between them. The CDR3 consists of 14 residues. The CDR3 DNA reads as TGTGCCAGCACCTTAGGGACTGGCACAGATACGCAGTATTTT. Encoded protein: CASTLGTGTDTQYF.

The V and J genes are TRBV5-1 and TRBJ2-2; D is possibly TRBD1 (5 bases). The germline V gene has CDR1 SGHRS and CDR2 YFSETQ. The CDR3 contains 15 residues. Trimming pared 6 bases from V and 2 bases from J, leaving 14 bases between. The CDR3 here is CASKQVVSNTGELFF. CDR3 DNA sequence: TGCGCCAGCAAACAGGTGGTCTCAAACACCGGGGAGCTGTTTTTT. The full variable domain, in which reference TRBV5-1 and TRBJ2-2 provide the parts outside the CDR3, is KAGVTQTPRYLIKTRGQQVTLSCSPISGHRSVSWYQQTPGQGLQFLFEYFSETQRNKGNFPGRFSGRQFSNSRSEMNVSTLELGDSALYLCASKQVVSNTGELFFGEGSRLTVL.

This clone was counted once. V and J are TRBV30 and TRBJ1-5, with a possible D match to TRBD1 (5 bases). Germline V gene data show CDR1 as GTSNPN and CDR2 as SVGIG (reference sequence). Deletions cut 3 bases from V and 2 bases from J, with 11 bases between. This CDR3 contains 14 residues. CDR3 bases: TGTGCCTGGAGGGGCGACAGTCGCAATCAGCCCCAGCATTTT. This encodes CAWRGDSRNQPQHF.

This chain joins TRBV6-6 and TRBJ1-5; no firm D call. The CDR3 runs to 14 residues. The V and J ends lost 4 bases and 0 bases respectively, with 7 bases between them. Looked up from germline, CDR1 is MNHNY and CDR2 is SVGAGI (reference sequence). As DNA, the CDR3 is TGTGCCAGCAGTTGGGGAGTTAGCAATCAGCCCCAGCATTTT. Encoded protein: CASSWGVSNQPQHF.

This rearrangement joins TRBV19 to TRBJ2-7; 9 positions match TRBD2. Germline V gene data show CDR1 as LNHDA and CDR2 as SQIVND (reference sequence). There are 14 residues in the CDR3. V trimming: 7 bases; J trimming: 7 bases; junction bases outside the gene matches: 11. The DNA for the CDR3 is TGTGCCAGTACCCCCGCGGGGGGGGGTCGTGAGCAGTACTTC. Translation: CASTPAGGGREQYF.

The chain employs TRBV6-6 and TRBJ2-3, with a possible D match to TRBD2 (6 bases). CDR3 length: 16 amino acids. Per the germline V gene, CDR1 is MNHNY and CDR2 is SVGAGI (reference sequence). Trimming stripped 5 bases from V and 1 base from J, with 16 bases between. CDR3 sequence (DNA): TGTGCCAGCAGTAGCCCCGGGGGTTCGGGCACAGATACGCAGTATTTT. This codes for CASSSPGGSGTDTQYF.

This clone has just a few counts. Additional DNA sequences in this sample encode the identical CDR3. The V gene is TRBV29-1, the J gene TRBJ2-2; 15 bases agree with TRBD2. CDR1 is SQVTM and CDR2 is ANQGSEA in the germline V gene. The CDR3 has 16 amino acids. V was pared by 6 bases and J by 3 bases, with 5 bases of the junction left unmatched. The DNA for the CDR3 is TGCAGCGTACGGGGACTAGCGGGGGGTGACACCGGGGAGCTGTTTTTT. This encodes CSVRGLAGGDTGELFF.

The CDR3: CASSRTGTGFMDTQYF. In DNA, the CDR3 is TGTGCCAGCTCACGAACTGGGACAGGGTTTATGGATACGCAGTATTTT. This chain connects TRBV18 to TRBJ2-3; 9 bases are shared with TRBD1. The CDR3 has 16 residues. In germline, CDR1 is KGHSH, CDR2 LQKENI. V lost 4 bases and J lost 6; bases outside the gene matches: 11.

CDR3 DNA sequence: TGTGCCAGCTCACCATCCTGGGGAGATCGGGACACTGAAGCTTTCTTT. Its protein is CASSPSWGDRDTEAFF. This chain joins TRBV18 and TRBJ1-1; D is unresolved. This CDR3 region has 16 residues. The germline V and J ends were trimmed by 2 bases and 3 bases, with 16 bases remaining between them. Germline assignment: CDR1 KGHSH and CDR2 LQKENI.

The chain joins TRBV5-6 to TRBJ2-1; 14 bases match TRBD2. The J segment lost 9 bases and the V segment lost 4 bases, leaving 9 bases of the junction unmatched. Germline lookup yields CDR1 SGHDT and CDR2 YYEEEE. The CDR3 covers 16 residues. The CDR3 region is CASSLPGLAGAGEQFF. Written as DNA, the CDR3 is TGTGCCAGCAGCCTACCGGGACTAGCGGGGGCGGGTGAGCAGTTCTTC.

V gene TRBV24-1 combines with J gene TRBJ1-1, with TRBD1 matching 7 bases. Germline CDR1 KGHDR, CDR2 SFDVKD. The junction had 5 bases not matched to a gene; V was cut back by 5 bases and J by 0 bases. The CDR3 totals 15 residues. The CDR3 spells CATSATGNMNTEAFF. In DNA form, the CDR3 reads TGTGCCACCAGTGCGACAGGGAACATGAACACTGAAGCTTTCTTT.

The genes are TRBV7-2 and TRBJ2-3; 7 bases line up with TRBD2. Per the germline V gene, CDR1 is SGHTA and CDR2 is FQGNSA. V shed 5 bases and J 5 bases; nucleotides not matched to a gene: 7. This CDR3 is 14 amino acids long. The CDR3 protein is CASSAGERGDTQYF. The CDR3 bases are TGTGCCAGCAGCGCGGGGGAGAGAGGAGATACGCAGTATTTT.

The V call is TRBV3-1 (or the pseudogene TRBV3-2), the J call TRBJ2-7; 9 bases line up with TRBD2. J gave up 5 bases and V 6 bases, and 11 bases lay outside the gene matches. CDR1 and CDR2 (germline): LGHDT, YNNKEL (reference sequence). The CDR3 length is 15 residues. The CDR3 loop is CASSLAGLVSNEQYF. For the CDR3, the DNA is TGTGCCAGCAGTCTAGCGGGACTAGTTTCCAACGAGCAGTACTTC.

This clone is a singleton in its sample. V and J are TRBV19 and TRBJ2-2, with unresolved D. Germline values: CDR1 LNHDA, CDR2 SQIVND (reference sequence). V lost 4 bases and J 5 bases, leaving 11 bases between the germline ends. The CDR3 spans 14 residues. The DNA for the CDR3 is TGTGCCAGTAGTACTGGTTGGGATACCGGGGAGCTGTTTTTT. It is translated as CASSTGWDTGELFF.

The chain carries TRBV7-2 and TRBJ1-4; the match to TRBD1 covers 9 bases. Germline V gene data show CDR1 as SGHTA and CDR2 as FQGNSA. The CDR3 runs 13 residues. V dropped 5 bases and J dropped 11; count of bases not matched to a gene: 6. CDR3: CASSETGGGKLFF. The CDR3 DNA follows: TGTGCCAGCAGCGAGACAGGGGGTGGGAAACTGTTTTTT.

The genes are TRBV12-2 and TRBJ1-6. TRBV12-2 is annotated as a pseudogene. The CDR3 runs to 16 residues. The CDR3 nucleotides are TGTGCAAGTCGCTTAGGTGTTTTTATTGGGAATTCACCCCTCCACTTT. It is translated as CASRLGVFIGNSPLHF.

The CDR3 spells CASSLGLYTEAFF. CDR3 sequence (DNA): TGTGCCAGCAGCCTTGGACTGTACACTGAAGCTTTCTTT. The V call is TRBV7-2, the J call TRBJ1-1; D not resolved. Germline V gene data show CDR1 as SGHTA and CDR2 as FQGNSA. This CDR3 comprises 13 residues. V lost 5 bases and J lost 3, with 10 bases in between.

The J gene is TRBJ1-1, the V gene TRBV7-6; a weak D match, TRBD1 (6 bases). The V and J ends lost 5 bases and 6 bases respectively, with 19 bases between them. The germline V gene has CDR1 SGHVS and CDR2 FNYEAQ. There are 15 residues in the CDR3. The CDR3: CASSTLQGQGSEAFF. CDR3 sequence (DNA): TGTGCCAGCAGCACTCTACAGGGCCAAGGGTCTGAAGCTTTCTTT.

CDR3 protein: CASSLAGTGGQPQHF. CDR3 DNA: TGTGCCAGCAGCTTAGCCGGGACAGGAGGACAGCCCCAGCATTTT. The rearrangement links TRBV11-2 to TRBJ1-5; 8 nucleotides agree with TRBD1. The J segment lost 7 bases and the V segment lost 1 base, leaving 6 bases of the junction unmatched. The germline gives CDR1 SGHAT, CDR2 FQNNGV. The CDR3 contains 15 residues.